The TCR beta chain under discussion was sequenced for a study (dated by TCRdb to the mid-2010s). Context from the whole study: The study tested whether tumor-infiltrating Tregs in breast cancer are recruited from blood Tregs or converted in situ from other CD4+ T cell subsets. Study-wide conclusions, independent of this receptor: Validation in the larger cohort was restricted to a single TCR beta V-J rearrangement rather than whole repertoires. Tumor memory CD4+ T cell TCR gene usage clustered with blood and lymph node memory CD4+ cells and lymph node naive CD4+ cells. Tumor-infiltrating Treg TCR alpha and beta sequences overlapped most with tumor naive CD4+ T cells, then with blood naive CD4+ T cells.

Amplification of full-length TCR variable regions was done by 5' RACE PCR using constant-region reverse primers, and this step was followed by semi-nested PCR with Nested Universal Primer A. The ReliaPrep RNA Cell Miniprep System was used to extract total RNA, which was then reverse transcribed into 5'RACE-ready cDNA with the SMARTer RACE 5'/3' Kit. An Illumina MiSeq was used to sequence the full-length TCR alpha and beta libraries, which had been barcoded with multiplex adaptors. On the authors' methods: For each of nine subset-tissue groups, sequencing data from the five patients were pooled, and the groups were then compared using unsupervised clustering of TCR gene usage. The Morisita-Horn index was used to calculate repertoire similarity, with shared sequences weighted according to their contribution to each repertoire. TCRdb reworked the public reads: Q25 trimming with fastp, MiXCR clone assembly, productive beta chains retained. Each entry is one CDR3 protein sequence, shown with its most common DNA and genes. These V and J calls derive from TCRdb rather than the authors' analysis. The sample table shows 9,000 to 10,000 distinct CDR3 sequences, and around 15% are seen once. In total, the top ten clones hold 2.5% to 3.5% of the sample.

This clonotype was detected many times. What this receptor recognizes is not known. There are no base qualities to consult, and no much larger clone falls within one base. The CDR3 starts with the cysteine, ends with the phenylalanine, and has 16 residues. Left in the record is the CDR3 DNA by itself, 48 bases read in frame from the first base. The germline V gene yields SGHAT for CDR1 and FQNNGV for CDR2. V loses 5 bases of germline sequence and J loses 0 bases, and the interval between the two ends is 14 bases. Tregs were isolated as CD4+CD25+CD127-/low cells. Tregs, naive and memory CD4+ T cells from tumor, blood and ipsilateral draining lymph nodes of a few breast cancer patients underwent full-length TCR alpha and beta sequencing. Ficoll density gradient centrifugation was used to isolate mononuclear cells from lymph nodes or from more than 40 ml of peripheral blood. FACS confirmed that the sorted cell populations were more than 90% pure.

The sequence is built from TRBV11-2 and TRBJ2-1; the D region possibly corresponds to TRBD1 (5 bases align). The sequencing sample was made of Tregs sorted from blood. This sequence was found in a female donor with breast cancer. The nucleotide sequence reads TGTGCCAGCAGCAAAGGACACCAGAGCTCCTACAATGAGCAGTTCTTC. It specifies CASSKGHQSSYNEQFF.